Listed below are T cell receptor beta chains from one sample, sequenced in a study of T-cell reconstitution after alpha-beta-depleted transplantation in children. TCRdb passed the PCR reads through MiXCR, listing each CDR3 protein once. The data contain around 960,000 distinct CDR3 sequences, less than 30% of them singletons. Sequences were derived from PBMCs, mostly from graft donor cells, sampled 360 days after TCRalphabeta/CD19-depleted stem cell transplant. The receptors originated from a boy younger than two who had a stem cell transplant for SCID, so the T cells may come from the graft donor. Each CDR3 is given with its conserved first and last residue. A D gene is named only where the DNA matches it firmly. The size of a clone is reported for some rows only, either as once, few or many, or as a class for expanded clones.

d_call: -
clone_size: few
j_call: TRBJ2-5
v_call: TRBV9
cdr3_aa: CASSVVGGAGTETQYF
cdr3_nt: TGTGCCAGCAGCGTAGTTGGGGGCGCGGGTACAGAGACCCAGTACTTC

d_call: TRBD2
clone_size: once
j_call: TRBJ2-3
v_call: TRBV7-3
cdr3_aa: CASMQAGGQTQYF
cdr3_nt: TGTGCCAGCATGCAAGCGGGGGGGCAGACGCAGTATTTT

d_call: -
clone_size: once
j_call: TRBJ1-5
v_call: TRBV4-3
cdr3_aa: CASSQDVSQPQHF
cdr3_nt: TGCGCCAGCAGCCAAGATGTTAGTCAGCCCCAGCATTTT

d_call: -
clone_size: -
j_call: TRBJ2-7
v_call: TRBV7-2
cdr3_aa: CASSLRGHPYEQYF
cdr3_nt: TGTGCCAGCAGCTTAAGGGGACACCCCTACGAGCAGTACTTC

d_call: -
clone_size: few
j_call: TRBJ2-3
v_call: TRBV7-2
cdr3_aa: CASSPRYTQYF
cdr3_nt: TGTGCCAGCAGCCCCCGGTACACGCAGTATTTT

d_call: TRBD2
clone_size: few
j_call: TRBJ2-1
v_call: TRBV10-3
cdr3_aa: CAIRASGGLSNNEQFF
cdr3_nt: TGTGCCATCAGAGCTAGCGGGGGCCTATCAAACAATGAGCAGTTCTTC

d_call: TRBD2
clone_size: -
j_call: TRBJ2-4
v_call: TRBV9
cdr3_aa: CASSPSGFLAKNIQYF
cdr3_nt: TGTGCCAGCAGCCCTAGCGGGTTTTTAGCCAAAAACATTCAGTACTTC

d_call: TRBD2
clone_size: -
j_call: TRBJ2-1
v_call: TRBV20-1
cdr3_aa: CSAGGLTSGGANEQFF
cdr3_nt: TGCAGTGCTGGGGGTTTGACTAGCGGGGGGGCAAATGAGCAGTTCTTC

d_call: -
clone_size: few
j_call: TRBJ2-1
v_call: TRBV5-1
cdr3_aa: CASSLSIAVSYNEQFF
cdr3_nt: TGCGCCAGCAGCTTGAGTATAGCAGTCTCCTACAATGAGCAGTTCTTC

d_call: -
clone_size: -
j_call: TRBJ2-1
v_call: TRBV25-1
cdr3_aa: CASSDIKDRSYNEQFF
cdr3_nt: TGTGCCAGCAGTGATATAAAGGACAGATCCTACAATGAGCAGTTCTTC

d_call: -
clone_size: few
j_call: TRBJ2-1
v_call: TRBV29-1
cdr3_aa: CSVPRGTYNEQFF
cdr3_nt: TGCAGCGTCCCCCGTGGAACCTACAATGAGCAGTTCTTC

d_call: -
clone_size: few
j_call: TRBJ1-1
v_call: TRBV28
cdr3_aa: CASSPPQGFTEAFF
cdr3_nt: TGTGCCAGCAGCCCACCGCAGGGGTTCACTGAAGCTTTCTTT

d_call: -
clone_size: few
j_call: TRBJ2-7
v_call: TRBV5-5
cdr3_aa: CASSPQQGLEGEQYF
cdr3_nt: TGTGCCAGCAGCCCACAACAGGGTCTGGAGGGCGAGCAGTACTTC

d_call: -
clone_size: few
j_call: TRBJ1-5
v_call: TRBV6-5
cdr3_aa: CASSYSRDTNQPQHF
cdr3_nt: TGTGCCAGCAGTTACTCGAGGGACACCAATCAGCCCCAGCATTTT

d_call: TRBD1
clone_size: -
j_call: TRBJ2-5
v_call: TRBV28
cdr3_aa: CASSARGQGLQETQYF
cdr3_nt: TGTGCCAGCAGCGCCAGGGGACAGGGACTCCAAGAGACCCAGTACTTC

d_call: -
clone_size: few
j_call: TRBJ1-1
v_call: TRBV27
cdr3_aa: CASARRAENTEAFF
cdr3_nt: TGTGCCAGCGCTAGAAGGGCAGAGAACACTGAAGCTTTCTTT

d_call: -
clone_size: few
j_call: TRBJ2-5
v_call: TRBV6-5
cdr3_aa: CASSYSGGARAQYF
cdr3_nt: TGTGCCAGCAGTTACTCGGGGGGGGCCAGGGCCCAGTACTTC

d_call: -
clone_size: -
j_call: TRBJ2-4
v_call: TRBV4-1
cdr3_aa: CASSQNRIRDIQYF
cdr3_nt: TGCGCCAGCAGCCAAAACCGAATCAGGGACATTCAGTACTTC

d_call: -
clone_size: -
j_call: TRBJ2-7
v_call: TRBV20-1
cdr3_aa: CSASRRGSSYEQYF
cdr3_nt: TGCAGTGCTAGCCGGAGGGGAAGCTCCTACGAGCAGTACTTC

d_call: -
clone_size: -
j_call: TRBJ2-1
v_call: TRBV7-9
cdr3_aa: CASSSRDTAVFEQFF
cdr3_nt: TGTGCCAGCAGTTCCCGGGACACGGCTGTGTTTGAGCAGTTCTTC

d_call: -
clone_size: few
j_call: TRBJ2-1
v_call: TRBV2
cdr3_aa: CASSNRPYSSYNEQFF
cdr3_nt: TGTGCCAGCAGTAACCGACCTTATAGCTCCTACAATGAGCAGTTCTTC

d_call: TRBD1
clone_size: -
j_call: TRBJ2-7
v_call: TRBV5-1
cdr3_aa: CASSSYRGPLEQYF
cdr3_nt: TGCGCCAGCAGCTCCTACAGGGGCCCTCTCGAGCAGTACTTC

d_call: -
clone_size: few
j_call: TRBJ1-2
v_call: TRBV5-4
cdr3_aa: CASSLAGLYPGYTF
cdr3_nt: TGTGCCAGCAGCTTGGCAGGTCTTTATCCTGGCTACACCTTC

d_call: -
clone_size: few
j_call: TRBJ2-7
v_call: TRBV28
cdr3_aa: CASSFVGGPYEQYF
cdr3_nt: TGTGCCAGCAGTTTCGTCGGGGGGCCCTACGAGCAGTACTTC

d_call: TRBD1
clone_size: -
j_call: TRBJ1-5
v_call: TRBV6-6
cdr3_aa: CASRRQGNQPQHF
cdr3_nt: TGTGCCAGCAGGAGACAGGGAAATCAGCCCCAGCATTTT

d_call: -
clone_size: many
j_call: TRBJ2-3
v_call: TRBV25-1
cdr3_aa: CASSPTGIGTDTQYF
cdr3_nt: TGTGCCAGCAGTCCCACGGGGATAGGCACAGATACGCAGTATTTT

d_call: TRBD1
clone_size: -
j_call: TRBJ2-1
v_call: TRBV4-1
cdr3_aa: CASSQDRRGQYNEQFF
cdr3_nt: TGCGCCAGCAGCCAAGATCGCCGGGGACAGTACAATGAGCAGTTCTTC

d_call: -
clone_size: -
j_call: TRBJ1-3
v_call: TRBV28
cdr3_aa: CASSPNPTTGLSGNTIYF
cdr3_nt: TGTGCCAGCAGTCCGAATCCCACGACAGGACTCTCTGGAAACACCATATATTTT

d_call: TRBD2
clone_size: -
j_call: TRBJ2-5
v_call: TRBV4-3
cdr3_aa: CASSQQLAGPKYF
cdr3_nt: TGCGCCAGCAGCCAACAACTAGCGGGGCCAAAGTACTTC